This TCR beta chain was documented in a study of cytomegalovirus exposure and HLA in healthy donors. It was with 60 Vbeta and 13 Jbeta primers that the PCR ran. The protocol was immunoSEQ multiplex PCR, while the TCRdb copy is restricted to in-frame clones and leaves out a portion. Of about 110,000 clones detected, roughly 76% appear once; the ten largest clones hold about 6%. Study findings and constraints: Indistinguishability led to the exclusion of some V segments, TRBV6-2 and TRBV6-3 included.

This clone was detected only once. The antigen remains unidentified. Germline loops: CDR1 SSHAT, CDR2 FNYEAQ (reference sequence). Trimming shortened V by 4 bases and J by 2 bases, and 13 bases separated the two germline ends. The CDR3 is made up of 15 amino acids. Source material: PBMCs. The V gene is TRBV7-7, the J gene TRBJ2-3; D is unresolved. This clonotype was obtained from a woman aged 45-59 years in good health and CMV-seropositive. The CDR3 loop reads CASSSSPLSTDTQYF. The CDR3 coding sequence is TGTGCCAGCAGCTCGAGTCCCTTATCCACAGATACGCAGTATTTT.